These 30 T cell receptor beta chains originate from one sample sequenced in a study of CD8 T cells in ankylosing spondylitis. Each CDR3 protein gets one entry after TCRdb re-called the 5' RACE reads with MiXCR. This sample has more than 30,000 distinct CDR3 sequences, with 8% to 13% found just once. Sequenced: synovial fluid, either unsorted or a sorted T cell fraction (not recorded which). The receptors derive from a male donor with ankylosing spondylitis.

This clonotype was recorded many times. The rearrangement joins TRBV5-1 to TRBJ2-5, with D possibly TRBD2 on 6 matching bases. This CDR3 is 15 amino acids long. The V end lost 0 bases, the J end lost 7 bases, and 16 bases lay between the germline ends. Germline CDR1 is SGHRS and CDR2 is YFSETQ. CDR3 in DNA: TGCGCCAGCAGCTTGGAGGGTCGGGAGAGCAGGACCCAGTACTTC. Its translation is CASSLEGRESRTQYF.

This clonotype was seen more than once but under ten times. V is TRBV5-1 and J is TRBJ2-4; 10 bases match TRBD2. The CDR3 has 19 amino acids. V shed 3 bases and J 0 bases; nucleotides not matched to a gene: 12. Germline CDR1 and CDR2: SGHRS and YFSETQ. CDR3 nucleotide sequence: TGCGCCAGCAGCTCGAGGTCCCTAGCGGGAGAAGGAGCCAAAAACATTCAGTACTTC. This encodes CASSSRSLAGEGAKNIQYF.

This clonotype was detected ten times or more. The chain employs TRBV20-1 and TRBJ2-7; D is possibly TRBD1 (5 bases). CDR1 and CDR2 from the germline V gene are DFQATT and SNEGSKA (reference sequence). V was clipped by 6 bases and J by 1 base, with 13 bases between them. The CDR3 has 13 residues. CDR3 residues: CSALRQTSYEQYF. In nucleotides, the CDR3 is TGCAGTGCCCTCAGACAGACTTCCTACGAGCAGTACTTC.

This clonotype has just one count. Given a much more abundant clone one base away, this may be a read error. V usage is TRBV29-1 and J usage is TRBJ1-3, with TRBD1 identical over 9 bases. Per germline, CDR1 SQVTM and CDR2 ANQGSEA. CDR3 length: 16 residues. This chain's CDR3 is CSVEGGQGSAGTTIYF. The DNA of the CDR3 is TGCAGCGTTGAAGGCGGACAGGGGTCCGCTGGAACCACCATATATTTT.

Only a few counts were recorded for this clonotype. The chain has TRBV7-3 and TRBJ2-1; D is undetermined. Germline V lookup: CDR1 SGHTA, CDR2 FQGTGA. CDR3 length: 13 residues. V was cut by 5 bases and J by 8 bases, with 13 bases left in between. CDR3: CASSPTHADEQFF. CDR3 sequence (DNA): TGTGCCAGCAGCCCAACCCACGCGGATGAGCAGTTCTTC.

The J gene is TRBJ2-1, the V gene TRBV2; 10 nucleotides agree with TRBD2. V lost 8 bases to trimming and J lost 6 bases; unmatched junction nucleotides: 4. Per germline, CDR1 SNHLY and CDR2 FYNNEI. This CDR3 spans 13 amino acids. CDR3 residues: CASESGRANEQFF. Here the CDR3 DNA reads TGTGCCAGCGAAAGCGGGAGGGCCAATGAGCAGTTCTTC.

This clonotype was seen repeatedly, ten times or more. V is TRBV9 and J is TRBJ2-7; D unresolved. Per germline, CDR1 SGDLS and CDR2 YYNGEE. CDR3 length equals 14 residues. V shed 4 bases and J shed 7 bases, with 18 bases lying between them. CDR3 sequence reads: CASSQAARTREQYF. The CDR3 DNA is TGTGCCAGCAGCCAAGCAGCCCGGACGAGGGAGCAGTACTTC.

This clonotype occurred a few times. The chain joins TRBV9 to TRBJ2-3, with 9 bases matching TRBD2. The CDR3 has 17 residues. V trimming: 3 bases; J trimming: 6 bases; junction bases outside the gene matches: 14. The germline V gene encodes CDR1 SGDLS and CDR2 YYNGEE. As DNA, the CDR3 is TGTGCCAGCAGCGCCCATCCCCTAGCGGGGTTCACGGATACGCAGTATTTT. Protein: CASSAHPLAGFTDTQYF.

This clonotype was seen repeatedly, ten times or more. V and J are TRBV4-1 and TRBJ2-1, with unresolved D. The germline CDR1 and CDR2 sequences are MGHRA and YSYEKL. V shed 1 base and J shed 9 bases, with 13 bases lying between them. The CDR3 contains 14 residues. In nucleotides, the CDR3 is TGCGCCAGCAGCCAAGGGTTAGGGTCTAGTGAGCAGTTCTTC. Amino acid sequence: CASSQGLGSSEQFF.

The chain links TRBV5-1 to TRBJ2-1, with TRBD1 identical over 7 bases. With V trimmed by 4 bases and J by 7 bases, 23 bases remained unmatched. Germline V CDR1 and CDR2: SGHRS, YFSETQ. This CDR3 contains 19 residues. The CDR3 DNA follows: TGCGCCAGCAGCCTCATCCCGAGATCAACAGGGGCCGGTGGGAATGAGCAGTTCTTC. Its translation: CASSLIPRSTGAGGNEQFF.

This chain links TRBV28 with TRBJ2-2; TRBD2 matches at 12 bases. The CDR3 covers 18 residues. Germline CDR1 MDHEN, CDR2 SYDVKM. V shed 5 bases, J shed 7 bases, and the junction held 14 bases outside the gene matches. CDR3 loop: CASSHTSGRPPGYGELFF. CDR3 in DNA: TGTGCCAGCAGTCATACTAGCGGGAGGCCTCCGGGGTACGGGGAGCTGTTTTTT.

This clonotype occurred many times. The chain combines TRBV11-2 with TRBJ2-7; TRBD1 matches 8 bases. This CDR3 contains 16 residues. V lost 1 base to trimming and J lost 5 bases; unmatched junction nucleotides: 10. Germline V gene sequence: CDR1 SGHAT, CDR2 FQNNGV. CDR3 coding DNA: TGTGCCAGCAGCTTAGGAGGGGGCAGGGGGCTCGACGAGCAGTACTTC. It yields the protein CASSLGGGRGLDEQYF.

This rearrangement joins TRBV12-3 or TRBV12-4 to TRBJ1-2; TRBD1 is a possible D gene (5 bases). This CDR3 is 14 amino acids long. Trimming removed 1 base at V and 6 bases at J, with 12 bases between. The CDR3 region is CASSLDGGSNGYTF. The DNA for the CDR3 is TGTGCCAGCAGTTTAGATGGGGGGTCCAATGGCTACACCTTC.

This clonotype was picked up many times. The DNA for the CDR3 is TGCGCCAGCAGCCAACTGGCTTCACTAGCGGACATGATCTACGAGCAGTACTTC. Encoded protein: CASSQLASLADMIYEQYF. V and J are TRBV4-1 and TRBJ2-7, with 8 bases fitting TRBD2. V trimming: 2 bases; J trimming: 3 bases; junction bases outside the gene matches: 15. The CDR3 covers 18 residues. Germline V lookup: CDR1 MGHRA, CDR2 YSYEKL.

About this clonotype itself: This may arise from a read error, as a much more abundant clone is one base away. The V call is TRBV12-3 or TRBV12-4, the J call TRBJ2-1, with 9 bases matching TRBD1. The CDR3 loop spans 15 amino acids. CDR3 in amino acids: CAISLTGGPVNEQFF. The CDR3 DNA reads TGTGCCATCAGTCTCACAGGGGGCCCGGTGAATGAGCAGTTCTTC.

This clonotype has a handful of counts. V usage is TRBV7-2 and J usage is TRBJ1-2; a weak D match, TRBD1 (5 bases). Germline V CDR1 and CDR2: SGHTA, FQGNSA. The CDR3 totals 12 residues. The V and J ends lost 7 bases and 3 bases respectively, with 9 bases between them. The CDR3: CASTEQDYGYTF. DNA of the CDR3: TGTGCCAGCACCGAACAGGACTATGGCTACACCTTC.

This clonotype was seen a handful of times. The chain couples TRBV9 to TRBJ2-1, with 11 bases matching TRBD1. The trim removed 4 bases at V and 7 bases at J, leaving 7 bases unmatched. CDR1 and CDR2 from the germline V gene are SGDLS and YYNGEE. There are 15 residues in the CDR3. The chain's CDR3 is CASSLQGTGGNEQFF. CDR3 sequence (DNA): TGTGCCAGCAGCCTGCAAGGGACAGGGGGTAATGAGCAGTTCTTC. Combining the CDR3 with reference TRBV9 and TRBJ2-1 gives the whole variable domain DSGVTQTPKHLITATGQRVTLRCSPRSGDLSVYWYQQSLDQGLQFLIQYYNGEERAKGNILERFSAQQFPDLHSELNLSSLELGDSALYFCASSLQGTGGNEQFFGPGTRLTVL.

This clonotype was observed many times. The chain recombines TRBV29-1 with TRBJ1-1; D gene unclear. CDR1 and CDR2 from the germline V gene are SQVTM and ANQGSEA. V lost 6 bases to trimming and J lost 1 base, with 6 bases between them. The CDR3 is 11 amino acids. CDR3 in DNA: TGCAGCGTGGTAGGGAACACTGAAGCTTTCTTT. Translated, it gives CSVVGNTEAFF.

This clonotype was seen repeatedly, ten times or more. This chain links TRBV15 with TRBJ2-1; 11 nucleotides match TRBD2. The CDR3 loop spans 15 amino acids. CDR1 is LNHNV, CDR2 YYDKDF, per germline (reference sequence). V shed 5 bases and J 6 bases; nucleotides not matched to a gene: 6. CDR3: CATSERLAGLNEQFF. DNA of the CDR3: TGTGCCACCAGCGAGAGACTAGCGGGACTCAATGAGCAGTTCTTC. The full variable domain, completed using reference TRBV15 and TRBJ2-1, is DAMVIQNPRYQVTQFGKPVTLSCSQTLNHNVMYWYQQKSSQAPKLLFHYYDKDFNNEADTPDNFQSRRPNTSFCFLDIRSPGLGDTAMYLCATSERLAGLNEQFFGPGTRLTVL.

This clonotype was found many times. Germline is not matched at one junction end, which may reflect a read error. The chain recombines TRBV7-6 with TRBJ2-1; D not certain. The CDR3 is 15 amino acids. The V gene's germline CDR1 is SGHVS and CDR2 FNYEAQ. The CDR3 spells CASSLAGSSYNEQFF. Here the CDR3 DNA reads TGTGCCAGCAGTTTAGCAGGTAGCTCCTACAATGAGCAGTTCTTC.

The table lists this clonotype with many counts. The chain uses TRBV28 and TRBJ1-2; a possible D gene is TRBD1 (5 bases). This CDR3 is 12 amino acids long. Germline assignment: CDR1 MDHEN and CDR2 SYDVKM. V dropped 6 bases and J dropped 2 bases, with 7 bases sitting between them. This CDR3 reads CASSYRNYGYTF. The DNA of the CDR3 is TGTGCCAGCAGCTACAGGAACTATGGCTACACCTTC.

By sample fraction, this clonotype is medium-sized. This rearrangement joins TRBV28 to TRBJ2-1; 12 nucleotides agree with TRBD2. Per the germline V gene, CDR1 is MDHEN and CDR2 is SYDVKM. The CDR3 length is 17 residues. V dropped 5 bases and J dropped 7; count of bases not matched to a gene: 12. As DNA, the CDR3 is TGTGCCAGCAGTCTACGACTAGCGGGAGTGTCGCGGAATGAGCAGTTCTTC. Its translation is CASSLRLAGVSRNEQFF. The full variable domain, its missing parts supplied by reference TRBV28 and TRBJ2-1, is DVKVTQSSRYLVKRTGEKVFLECVQDMDHENMFWYRQDPGLGLRLIYFSYDVKMKEKGDIPEGYSVSREKKERFSLILESASTNQTSMYLCASSLRLAGVSRNEQFFGPGTRLTVL.

This clonotype has a count of ten or more. This CDR3 is CASSLAEEQPQHF. Here the CDR3 DNA reads TGTGCCAGCAGCTTAGCGGAAGAACAGCCCCAGCATTTT. The rearrangement links TRBV7-6 to TRBJ1-5; D uncertain. The CDR3 sequence is 13 residues long. CDR1 and CDR2 from the germline V gene are SGHVS and FNYEAQ. Trimming cost V 0 bases and J 7 bases, with 7 bases left between them.

This clonotype was seen ten or more times. The chain is built from TRBV29-1 and TRBJ2-2; D gene ambiguous. Germline V lookup: CDR1 SQVTM, CDR2 ANQGSEA. This CDR3 spans 14 amino acids. Between the trimmed V and J ends, which lost 5 bases and 1 base, there was a span of 11 bases. DNA for the CDR3: TGCAGCGTTAAGGAGTTGAGGAACACCGGGGAGCTGTTTTTT. Encoded protein: CSVKELRNTGELFF.

This clonotype was seen only a few times. The CDR3, as DNA: TGTGCCAGCAGTTTACCTGGACAGGCTAATGAAAAACTGTTTTTT. Its protein product is CASSLPGQANEKLFF. The chain has TRBV28 and TRBJ1-4, with 7 positions matching TRBD1. In germline, CDR1 is MDHEN, CDR2 SYDVKM. The CDR3 has 15 residues. V trimming: 2 bases; J trimming: 3 bases; junction bases outside the gene matches: 3.

This clonotype was seen a few times. The rearrangement joins TRBV5-1 to TRBJ2-7; 8 positions match TRBD1. The germline V gene encodes CDR1 SGHRS and CDR2 YFSETQ. CDR3 length: 14 amino acids. With V trimmed by 4 bases and J by 1 base, 4 bases remained unmatched. The CDR3, as DNA: TGCGCCAGCAGCGCAACAGGGGGATCCTACGAGCAGTACTTC. Translation: CASSATGGSYEQYF.

This clonotype was seen more than once but under ten times. This chain uses TRBV5-4 with TRBJ2-7; D call uncertain. V gave up 1 base and J gave up 3 bases, with 5 bases separating them. Germline V gene lookup returns CDR1 SGHNT and CDR2 YYREEE (reference sequence). The CDR3 runs to 12 residues. CDR3 loop: CASSLSGYEQYF. CDR3 nucleotides: TGTGCCAGCAGCTTGTCAGGCTACGAGCAGTACTTC. Drawing the rest from reference TRBV5-4 and TRBJ2-7, the complete variable domain is ETGVTQSPTHLIKTRGQQVTLRCSSQSGHNTVSWYQQALGQGPQFIFQYYREEENGRGNFPPRFSGLQFPNYSSELNVNALELDDSALYLCASSLSGYEQYFGPGTRLTVT.

This clonotype was seen ten or more times. This chain links TRBV19 with TRBJ1-5; D gene uncertain. The CDR3 has 15 residues. V was cut by 1 base and J by 3 bases, with 10 bases left in between. Germline CDR1 LNHDA, CDR2 SQIVND (reference sequence). CDR3 protein: CASSIAGFVNQPQHF. Here the CDR3 DNA reads TGTGCCAGTAGTATAGCAGGTTTCGTCAATCAGCCCCAGCATTTT.

The chain has TRBV29-1 and TRBJ2-1, with D uncertain. The germline CDR1 and CDR2 sequences are SQVTM and ANQGSEA. This CDR3 is 14 amino acids long. The V end was cut by 6 bases, the J end by 5 bases, with 17 bases between. CDR3 sequence (DNA): TGCAGCGTCACGAACCCCCAGCAACACAATGAGCAGTTCTTC. It is translated as CSVTNPQQHNEQFF.

The rearrangement links TRBV11-1 to TRBJ2-1; D possibly matches TRBD1 or TRBD2 (5 bases each). The germline CDR1 and CDR2 sequences are SGHAT and FQDESV (reference sequence). V was shortened by 1 base and J by 7 bases, with 23 bases between the two germline ends. The CDR3 consists of 18 residues. The CDR3 DNA follows: TGTGCCAGCAGCTTAGACTCCCGGGGCGCGGAGCGGACTAATGAGCAGTTCTTC. As protein: CASSLDSRGAERTNEQFF.